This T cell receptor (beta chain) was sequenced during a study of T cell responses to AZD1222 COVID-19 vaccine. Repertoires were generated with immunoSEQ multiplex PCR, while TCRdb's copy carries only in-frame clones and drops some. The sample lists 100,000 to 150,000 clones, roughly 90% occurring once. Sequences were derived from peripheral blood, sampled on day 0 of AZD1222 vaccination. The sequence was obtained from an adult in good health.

CDR3 region: CASSFLAARSLNTDTQYF. For the CDR3, the DNA is TGCGCCAGCAGCTTCCTAGCGGCCAGATCATTAAACACAGATACGCAGTATTTT. This sequence joins TRBV5-1 and TRBJ2-3; TRBD2 agrees at 7 bases. Unmatched junction bases numbered 14, after V lost 2 bases and J lost 2 bases. The CDR3 length is 18 residues. Germline V gene sequence: CDR1 SGHRS, CDR2 YFSETQ.